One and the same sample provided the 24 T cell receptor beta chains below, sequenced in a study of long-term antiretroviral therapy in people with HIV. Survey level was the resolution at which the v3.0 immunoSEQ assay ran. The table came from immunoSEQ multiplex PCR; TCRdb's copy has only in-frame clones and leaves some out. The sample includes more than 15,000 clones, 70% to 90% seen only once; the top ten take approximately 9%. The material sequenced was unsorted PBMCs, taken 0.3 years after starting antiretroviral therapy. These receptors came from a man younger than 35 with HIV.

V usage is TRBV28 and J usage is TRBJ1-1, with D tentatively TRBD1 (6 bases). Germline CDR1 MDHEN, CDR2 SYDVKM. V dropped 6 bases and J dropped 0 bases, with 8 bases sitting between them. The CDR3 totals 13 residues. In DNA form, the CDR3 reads TGTGCCAGCAGGGACAGTTTGAACACTGAAGCTTTCTTT. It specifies CASRDSLNTEAFF.

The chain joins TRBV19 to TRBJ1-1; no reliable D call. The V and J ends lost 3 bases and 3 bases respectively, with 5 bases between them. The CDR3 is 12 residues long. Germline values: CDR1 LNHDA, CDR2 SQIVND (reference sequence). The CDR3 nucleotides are TGTGCCAGTAGTATTCTGGACACTGAAGCTTTCTTT. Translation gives CASSILDTEAFF.

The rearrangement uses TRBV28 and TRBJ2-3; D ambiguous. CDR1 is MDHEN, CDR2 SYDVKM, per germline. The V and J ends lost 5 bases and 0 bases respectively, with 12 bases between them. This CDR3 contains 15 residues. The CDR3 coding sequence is TGTGCCAGCAGTCGTCGTGGGCGCAGCACAGATACGCAGTATTTT. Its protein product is CASSRRGRSTDTQYF.

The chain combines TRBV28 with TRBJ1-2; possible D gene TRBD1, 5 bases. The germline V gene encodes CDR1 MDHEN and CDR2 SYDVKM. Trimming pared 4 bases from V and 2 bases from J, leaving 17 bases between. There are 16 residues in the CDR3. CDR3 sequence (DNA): TGTGCCAGCAGTTACACCTCGGGACGGGGGAACTATGGCTACACCTTC. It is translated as CASSYTSGRGNYGYTF.

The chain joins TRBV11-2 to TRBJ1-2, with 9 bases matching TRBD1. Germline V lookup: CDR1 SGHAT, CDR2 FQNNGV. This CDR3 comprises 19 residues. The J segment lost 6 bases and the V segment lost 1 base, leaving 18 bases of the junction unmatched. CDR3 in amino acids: CASSLGGGTGRENNNGYTF. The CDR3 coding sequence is TGTGCCAGCAGCTTAGGAGGGGGGACAGGGAGAGAGAACAACAATGGCTACACCTTC.

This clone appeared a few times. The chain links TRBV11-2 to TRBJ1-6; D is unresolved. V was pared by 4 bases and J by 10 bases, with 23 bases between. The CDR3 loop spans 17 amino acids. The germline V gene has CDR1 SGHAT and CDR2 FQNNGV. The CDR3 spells CASSSELRVDPGSPLHF. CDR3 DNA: TGTGCCAGCAGCTCCGAACTCCGGGTGGATCCGGGGTCACCCCTCCACTTT.

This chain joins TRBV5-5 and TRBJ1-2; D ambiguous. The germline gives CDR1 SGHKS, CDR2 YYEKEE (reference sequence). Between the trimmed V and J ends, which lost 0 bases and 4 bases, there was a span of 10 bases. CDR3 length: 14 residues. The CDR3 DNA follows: TGTGCCAGCAGCTTGGGGGGTTTTCGCTATGGCTACACCTTC. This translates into CASSLGGFRYGYTF.

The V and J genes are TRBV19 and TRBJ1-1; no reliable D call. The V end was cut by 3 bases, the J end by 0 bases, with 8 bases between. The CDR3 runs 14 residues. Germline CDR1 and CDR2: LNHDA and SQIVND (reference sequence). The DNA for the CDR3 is TGTGCCAGTAGTATCCAAAGCATGAACACTGAAGCTTTCTTT. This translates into CASSIQSMNTEAFF.

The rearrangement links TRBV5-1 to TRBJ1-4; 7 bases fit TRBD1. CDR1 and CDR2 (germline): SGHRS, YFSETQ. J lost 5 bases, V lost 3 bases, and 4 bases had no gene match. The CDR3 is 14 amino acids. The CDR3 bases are TGCGCCAGCAGCTCGGCGGGACAGAATGAAAAACTGTTTTTT. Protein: CASSSAGQNEKLFF.

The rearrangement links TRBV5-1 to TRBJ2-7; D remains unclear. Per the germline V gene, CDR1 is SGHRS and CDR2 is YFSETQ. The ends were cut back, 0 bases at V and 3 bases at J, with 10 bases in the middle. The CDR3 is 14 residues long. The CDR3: CASSLDTTIYEQYF. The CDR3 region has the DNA TGCGCCAGCAGCTTGGATACTACCATCTACGAGCAGTACTTC.

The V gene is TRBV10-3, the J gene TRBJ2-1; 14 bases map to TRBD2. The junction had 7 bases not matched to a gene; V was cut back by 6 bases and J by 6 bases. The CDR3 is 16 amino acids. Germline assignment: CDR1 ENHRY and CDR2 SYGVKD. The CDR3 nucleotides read TGTGCCATCAGCCGATCCGGGACTAGCGGGGGCAATGAGCAGTTCTTC. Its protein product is CAISRSGTSGGNEQFF.

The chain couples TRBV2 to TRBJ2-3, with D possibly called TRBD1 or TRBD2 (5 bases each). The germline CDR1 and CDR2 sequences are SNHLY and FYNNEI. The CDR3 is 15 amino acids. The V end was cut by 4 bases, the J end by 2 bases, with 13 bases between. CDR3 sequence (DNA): TGTGCCAGCAGTGGTGCGGTGGGGACCACAGATACGCAGTATTTT. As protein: CASSGAVGTTDTQYF. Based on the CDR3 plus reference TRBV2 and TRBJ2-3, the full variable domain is EPEVTQTPSHQVTQMGQEVILRCVPISNHLYFYWYRQILGQKVEFLVSFYNNEISEKSEIFDDQFSVERPDGSNFTLKIRSTKLEDSAMYFCASSGAVGTTDTQYFGPGTRLTVL.

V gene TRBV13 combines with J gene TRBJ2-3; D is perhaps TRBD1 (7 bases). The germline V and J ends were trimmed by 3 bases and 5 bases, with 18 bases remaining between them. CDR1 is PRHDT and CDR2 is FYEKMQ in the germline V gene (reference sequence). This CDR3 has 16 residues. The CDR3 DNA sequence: TGTGCCAGCAGCTTCCCCCAGGGGGGCCCGCTAGATACGCAGTATTTT. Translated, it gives CASSFPQGGPLDTQYF.

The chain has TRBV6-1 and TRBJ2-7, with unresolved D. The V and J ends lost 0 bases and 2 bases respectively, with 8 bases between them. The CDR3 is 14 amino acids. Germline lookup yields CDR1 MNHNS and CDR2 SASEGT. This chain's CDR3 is CASSEAAETYEQYF. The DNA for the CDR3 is TGTGCCAGCAGTGAAGCGGCAGAGACCTACGAGCAGTACTTC.

The DNA for the CDR3 is TGTGCCAGCAGTTTGTACGGGACGGCGCTAGACCAGTACTTC. This codes for CASSLYGTALDQYF. The chain is built from TRBV27 and TRBJ2-5; D is perhaps TRBD1 or TRBD2 (5 bases each). The CDR3 sequence is 14 residues long. Germline loops: CDR1 MNHEY, CDR2 SMNVEV (reference sequence). Trimming cost V 3 bases and J 10 bases, with 18 bases left between them.

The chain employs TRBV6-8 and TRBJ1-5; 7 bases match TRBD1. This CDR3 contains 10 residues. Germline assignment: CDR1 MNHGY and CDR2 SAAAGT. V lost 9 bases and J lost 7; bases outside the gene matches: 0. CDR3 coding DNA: TGTGCCAGACAGGGGCAGCCCCAGCATTTT. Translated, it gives CARQGQPQHF.

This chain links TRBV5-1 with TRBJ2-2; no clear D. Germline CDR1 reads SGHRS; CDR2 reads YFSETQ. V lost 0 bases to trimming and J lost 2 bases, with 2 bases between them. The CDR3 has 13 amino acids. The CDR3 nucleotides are TGCGCCAGCAGCTTGGGAAACACCGGGGAGCTGTTTTTT. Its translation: CASSLGNTGELFF.

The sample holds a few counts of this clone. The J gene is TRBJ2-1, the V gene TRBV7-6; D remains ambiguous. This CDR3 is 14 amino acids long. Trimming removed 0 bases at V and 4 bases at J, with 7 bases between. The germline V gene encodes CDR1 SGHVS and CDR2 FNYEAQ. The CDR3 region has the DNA TGTGCCAGCAGCTTAGCGGGCCAGTACAATGAGCAGTTCTTC. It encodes CASSLAGQYNEQFF. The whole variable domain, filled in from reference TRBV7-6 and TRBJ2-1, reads GAGVSQSPRYKVTKRGQDVALRCDPISGHVSLYWYRQALGQGPEFLTYFNYEAQQDKSGLPNDRFSAERPEGSISTLTIQRTEQRDSAMYRCASSLAGQYNEQFFGPGTRLTVL.

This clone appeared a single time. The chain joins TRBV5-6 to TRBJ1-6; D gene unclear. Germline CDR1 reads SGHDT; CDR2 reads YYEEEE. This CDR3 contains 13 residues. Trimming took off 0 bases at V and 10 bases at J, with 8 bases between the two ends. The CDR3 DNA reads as TGTGCCAGCAGCTTGGGGGGTGGGTCACCCCTCCACTTT. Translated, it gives CASSLGGGSPLHF. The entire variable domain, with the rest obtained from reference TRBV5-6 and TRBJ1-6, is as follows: DAGVTQSPTHLIKTRGQQVTLRCSPKSGHDTVSWYQQALGQGPQFIFQYYEEEERQRGNFPDRFSGHQFPNYSSELNVNALLLGDSALYLCASSLGGGSPLHFGNGTRLTVT.

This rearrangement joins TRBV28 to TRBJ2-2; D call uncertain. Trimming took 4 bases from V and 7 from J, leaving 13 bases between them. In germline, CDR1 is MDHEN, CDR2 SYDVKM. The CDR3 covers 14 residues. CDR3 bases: TGTGCCAGCAGTTCCTCGACGGTCCGCGGGGAGCTGTTTTTT. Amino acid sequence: CASSSSTVRGELFF.

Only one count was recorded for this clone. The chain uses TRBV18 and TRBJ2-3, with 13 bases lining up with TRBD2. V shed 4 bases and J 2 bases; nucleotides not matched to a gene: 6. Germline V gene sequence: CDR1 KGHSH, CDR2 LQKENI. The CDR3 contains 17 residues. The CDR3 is CASSRTSGGLFTDTQYF. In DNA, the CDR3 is TGTGCCAGCTCACGGACTAGCGGGGGCTTATTCACAGATACGCAGTATTTT.

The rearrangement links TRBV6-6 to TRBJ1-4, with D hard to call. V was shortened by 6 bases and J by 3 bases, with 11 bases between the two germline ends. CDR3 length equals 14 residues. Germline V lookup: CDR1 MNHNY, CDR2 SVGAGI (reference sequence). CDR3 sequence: CASSSPEANEKLFF. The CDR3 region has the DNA TGTGCCAGCAGCAGCCCCGAGGCTAATGAAAAACTGTTTTTT.

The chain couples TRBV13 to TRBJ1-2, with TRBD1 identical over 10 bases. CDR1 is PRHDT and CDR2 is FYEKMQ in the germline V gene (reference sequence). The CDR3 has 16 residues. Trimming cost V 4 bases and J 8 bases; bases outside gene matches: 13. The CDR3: CASSSNDRGRLEGYTF. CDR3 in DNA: TGTGCCAGCAGCTCAAACGACAGGGGGCGTTTAGAAGGCTACACCTTC.

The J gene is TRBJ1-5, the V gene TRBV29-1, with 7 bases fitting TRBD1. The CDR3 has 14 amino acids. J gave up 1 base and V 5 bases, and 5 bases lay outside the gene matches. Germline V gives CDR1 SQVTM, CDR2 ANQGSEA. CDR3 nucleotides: TGCAGCGTTTCTGACAGGGAAAGCAATCAGCCCCAGCATTTT. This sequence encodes CSVSDRESNQPQHF.